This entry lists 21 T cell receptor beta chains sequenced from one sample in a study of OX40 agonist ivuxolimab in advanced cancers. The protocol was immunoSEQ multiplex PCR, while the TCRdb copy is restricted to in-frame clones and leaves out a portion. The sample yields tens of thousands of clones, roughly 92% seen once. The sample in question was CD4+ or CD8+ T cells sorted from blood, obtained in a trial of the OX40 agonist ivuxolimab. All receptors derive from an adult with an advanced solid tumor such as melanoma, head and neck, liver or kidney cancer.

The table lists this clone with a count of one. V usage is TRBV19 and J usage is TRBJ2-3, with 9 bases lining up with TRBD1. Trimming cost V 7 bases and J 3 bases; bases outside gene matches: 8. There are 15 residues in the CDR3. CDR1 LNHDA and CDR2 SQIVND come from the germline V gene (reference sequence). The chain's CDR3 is CASTPGTGYTDTQYF. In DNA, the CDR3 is TGTGCCAGTACCCCCGGGACAGGGTATACAGATACGCAGTATTTT.

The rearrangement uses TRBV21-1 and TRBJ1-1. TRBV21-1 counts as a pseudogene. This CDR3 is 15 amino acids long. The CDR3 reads CASTSSGGLNTEAFF. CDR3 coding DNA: TGTGCCAGCACTTCAAGCGGCGGTCTGAACACTGAAGCTTTCTTT.

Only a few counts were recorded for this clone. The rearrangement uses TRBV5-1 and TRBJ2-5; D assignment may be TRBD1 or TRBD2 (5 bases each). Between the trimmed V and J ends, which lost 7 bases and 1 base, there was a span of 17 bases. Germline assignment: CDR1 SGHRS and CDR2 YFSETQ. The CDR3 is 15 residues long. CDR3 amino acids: CASGQGSPLQETQYF. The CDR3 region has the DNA TGCGCCAGCGGACAAGGGAGTCCCCTCCAAGAGACCCAGTACTTC.

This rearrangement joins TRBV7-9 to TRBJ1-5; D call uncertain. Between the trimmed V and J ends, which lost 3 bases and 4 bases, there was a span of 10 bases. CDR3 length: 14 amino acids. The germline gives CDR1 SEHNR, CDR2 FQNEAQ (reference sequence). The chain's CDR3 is CASSLMDHNQPQHF. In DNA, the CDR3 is TGTGCCAGCAGCTTGATGGACCATAATCAGCCCCAGCATTTT. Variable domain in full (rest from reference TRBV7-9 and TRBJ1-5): DTGVSQNPRHKITKRGQNVTFRCDPISEHNRLYWYRQTLGQGPEFLTYFQNEAQLEKSRLLSDRFSAERPKGSFSTLEIQRTEQGDSAMYLCASSLMDHNQPQHFGDGTRLSIL.

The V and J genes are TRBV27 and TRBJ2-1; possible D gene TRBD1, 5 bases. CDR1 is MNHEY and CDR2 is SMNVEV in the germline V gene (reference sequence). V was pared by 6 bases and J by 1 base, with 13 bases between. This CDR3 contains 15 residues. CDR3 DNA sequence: TGTGCCAGCAGGTTCAGGGTAGGTTCCTACAATGAGCAGTTCTTC. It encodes CASRFRVGSYNEQFF.

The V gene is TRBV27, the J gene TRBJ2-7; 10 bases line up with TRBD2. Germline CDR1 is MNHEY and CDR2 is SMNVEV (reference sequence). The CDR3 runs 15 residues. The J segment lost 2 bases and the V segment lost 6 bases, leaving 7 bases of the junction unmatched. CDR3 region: CASRPSSGSTYEQYF. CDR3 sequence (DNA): TGTGCCAGCAGGCCCTCTAGCGGGAGTACCTACGAGCAGTACTTC.

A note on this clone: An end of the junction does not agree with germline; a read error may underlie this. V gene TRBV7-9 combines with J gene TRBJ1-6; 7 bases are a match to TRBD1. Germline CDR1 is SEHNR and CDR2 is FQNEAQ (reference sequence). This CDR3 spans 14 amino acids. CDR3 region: CASSPTGYSSPLHF. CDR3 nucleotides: TGTGCCAGCAGCCCGACAGGGTATAGTTCACCCCTCCACTTT.

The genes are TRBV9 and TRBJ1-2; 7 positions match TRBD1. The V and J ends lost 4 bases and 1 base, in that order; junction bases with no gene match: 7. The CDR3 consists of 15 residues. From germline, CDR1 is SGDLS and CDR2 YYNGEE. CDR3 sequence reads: CASSLPGQSNYGYTF. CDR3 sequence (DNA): TGTGCCAGCAGCCTTCCGGGACAGAGTAACTATGGCTACACCTTC.

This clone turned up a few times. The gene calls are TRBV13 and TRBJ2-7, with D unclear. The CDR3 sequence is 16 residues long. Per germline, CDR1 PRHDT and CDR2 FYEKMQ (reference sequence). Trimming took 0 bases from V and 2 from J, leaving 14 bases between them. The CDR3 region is CASSLGLGSPTYEQYF. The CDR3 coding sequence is TGTGCCAGCAGCTTAGGGCTGGGGTCCCCGACCTACGAGCAGTACTTC. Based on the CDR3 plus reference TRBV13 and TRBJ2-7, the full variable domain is AAGVIQSPRHLIKEKRETATLKCYPIPRHDTVYWYQQGPGQDPQFLISFYEKMQSDKGSIPDRFSAQQFSDYHSELNMSSLELGDSALYFCASSLGLGSPTYEQYFGPGTRLTVT.

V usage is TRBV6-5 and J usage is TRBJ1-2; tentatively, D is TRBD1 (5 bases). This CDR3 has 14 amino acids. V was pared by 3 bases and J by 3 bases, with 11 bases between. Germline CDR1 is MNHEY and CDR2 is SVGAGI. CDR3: CASSYVEGHYGYTF. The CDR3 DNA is TGTGCCAGCAGTTATGTGGAGGGGCACTATGGCTACACCTTC.

For the CDR3, the DNA is TGTGCCAGCAGCGTAGTGCCAGGTGGGGAACTGTTTTTT. It encodes CASSVVPGGELFF. The V gene is TRBV9, the J gene TRBJ1-4; D remains unclear. Germline CDR1 SGDLS, CDR2 YYNGEE. V lost 0 bases and J 12 bases, leaving 12 bases between the germline ends. CDR3 size: 13 residues.

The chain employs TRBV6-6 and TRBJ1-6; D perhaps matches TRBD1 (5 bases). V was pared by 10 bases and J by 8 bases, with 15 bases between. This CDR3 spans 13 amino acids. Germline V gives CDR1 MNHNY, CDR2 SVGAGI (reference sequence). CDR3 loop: CAIQRGVDSPLHF. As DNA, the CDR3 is TGTGCCATACAAAGGGGAGTCGATTCACCCCTCCACTTT.

The CDR3 DNA sequence: TGTGCCAGCAGCTTAATCCCACCTACCTACGAGCAGTACTTC. Translating it yields CASSLIPPTYEQYF. The rearrangement uses TRBV7-2 and TRBJ2-7; D gene ambiguous. Trimming left V 2 bases short and J 2 bases short, with 10 bases between. Germline V gives CDR1 SGHTA, CDR2 FQGNSA. There are 14 residues in the CDR3.

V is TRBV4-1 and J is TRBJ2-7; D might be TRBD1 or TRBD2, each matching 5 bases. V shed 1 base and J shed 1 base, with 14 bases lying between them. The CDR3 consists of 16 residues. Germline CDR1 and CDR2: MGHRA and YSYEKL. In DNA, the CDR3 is TGCGCCAGCAGCCAAGGGGACGTTACCGGATCCTACGAGCAGTACTTC. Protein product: CASSQGDVTGSYEQYF.

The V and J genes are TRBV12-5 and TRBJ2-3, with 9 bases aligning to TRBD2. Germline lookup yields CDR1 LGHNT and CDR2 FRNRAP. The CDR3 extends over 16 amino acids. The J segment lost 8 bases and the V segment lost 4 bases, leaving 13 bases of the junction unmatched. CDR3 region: CASGWGSSGVMGTQYF. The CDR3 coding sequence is TGTGCTAGTGGTTGGGGCTCTAGCGGGGTAATGGGTACGCAGTATTTT.

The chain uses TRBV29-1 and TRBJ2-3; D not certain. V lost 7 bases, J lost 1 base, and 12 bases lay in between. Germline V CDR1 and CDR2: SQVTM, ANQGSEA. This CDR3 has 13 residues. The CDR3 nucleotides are TGCAGCGGGAAGACGGGCGGCACAGATACGCAGTATTTT. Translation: CSGKTGGTDTQYF.

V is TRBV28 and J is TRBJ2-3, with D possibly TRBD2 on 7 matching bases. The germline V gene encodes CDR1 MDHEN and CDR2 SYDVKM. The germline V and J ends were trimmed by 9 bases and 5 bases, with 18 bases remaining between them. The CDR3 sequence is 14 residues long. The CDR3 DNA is TGTGCCAGTACAAAAGGGGGGGGCCGAGATACGCAGTATTTT. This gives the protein CASTKGGGRDTQYF.

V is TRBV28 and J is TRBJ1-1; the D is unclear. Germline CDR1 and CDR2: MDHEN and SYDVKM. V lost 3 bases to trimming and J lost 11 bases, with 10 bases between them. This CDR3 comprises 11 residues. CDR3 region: CASSLGFWAFF. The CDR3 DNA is TGTGCCAGCAGTTTGGGATTCTGGGCTTTCTTT.

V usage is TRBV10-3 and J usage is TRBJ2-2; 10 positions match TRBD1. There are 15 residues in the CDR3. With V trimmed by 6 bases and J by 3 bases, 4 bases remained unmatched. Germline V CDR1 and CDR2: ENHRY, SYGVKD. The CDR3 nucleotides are TGTGCCATCAGCTGGACAGGGGGTGACACCGGGGAGCTGTTTTTT. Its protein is CAISWTGGDTGELFF.

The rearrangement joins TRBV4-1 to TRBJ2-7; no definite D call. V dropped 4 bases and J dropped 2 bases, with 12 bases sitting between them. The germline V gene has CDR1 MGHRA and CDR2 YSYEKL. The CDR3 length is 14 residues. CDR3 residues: CASSRAETTYEQYF. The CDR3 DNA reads TGCGCCAGCAGCCGAGCTGAGACCACCTACGAGCAGTACTTC.

The CDR3 is CASSLEAGGRGYTF. In nucleotides, the CDR3 is TGTGCCAGCAGTTTAGAGGCAGGGGGGAGAGGCTACACCTTC. The rearrangement links TRBV28 to TRBJ1-2; 7 nucleotides match TRBD1. V gave up 2 bases and J gave up 8 bases; unmatched junction bases: 8. The CDR3 totals 14 residues. Germline loops: CDR1 MDHEN, CDR2 SYDVKM.